This TCR beta chain was observed in a study of T cell clones after liver transplantation. On the study more broadly: Immunosuppression withdrawal was tried within 2 years after liver transplantation in this trial.

With 6 bases removed from V and 4 bases from J, the gap between germline ends came to 10 bases. The CDR3 is made up of 13 amino acids. Germline lookup yields CDR1 MDHEN and CDR2 SYDVKM. This clone was found a few times. Sequenced by immunoSEQ multiplex PCR; TCRdb stores in-frame clones only, minus some. The table includes some 110,000 clones, approximately 90% detected once. This chain joins TRBV28 and TRBJ1-5; D perhaps matches TRBD1 (6 bases). The TCR originated in a human patient who received a liver transplant. Some T cells could come from the graft donor. Material: CD4+ T cells from blood, obtained 12 months after liver transplant. CDR3 amino acids: CASSRGPNQPQHF. In DNA form, the CDR3 reads TGTGCCAGCAGCAGGGGCCCAAATCAGCCCCAGCATTTT.